This T cell receptor (beta chain) derives from a study of cytomegalovirus exposure and HLA in healthy donors. General study findings and limits: A classifier reportedly called cytomegalovirus status with high sensitivity and specificity.

Sequencing was performed with immunoSEQ multiplex PCR; in TCRdb, only in-frame clones are kept and a portion is missing. The table records about 220,000 clones, over 80% of them present only once. J lost 3 bases, V lost 5 bases, and 13 bases had no gene match. The germline V gene has CDR1 SGHVS and CDR2 FQNEAQ. The CDR3 runs to 16 residues. On this clone: As yet, its antigen is unknown.

Sequencing was carried out using PBMCs. The V gene is TRBV7-8, the J gene TRBJ2-7, with 7 bases that match TRBD2. The TCR was taken from a woman in her late teens or twenties in good health and CMV-seronegative. CDR3 protein: CASSPLGGTMGYEQYF. The CDR3 coding sequence is TGTGCCAGCAGCCCCCTCGGCGGGACTATGGGCTACGAGCAGTACTTC.